Each of the 17 T cell receptor beta chains below was sequenced from the same sample in a study of blood T cells in healthy people across ages. A second PCR of 7 to 11 cycles used a sample-barcoded 5' primer and a J-beta primer mix. TCRdb processed the 5' RACE reads anew with MiXCR; each CDR3 protein has one entry. The sample gives 920,000 or so distinct CDR3 sequences, around 43% of which show up once; about 20% is in the top ten. The specimen was blood. The receptor set was obtained from a woman between 55 and 75 years old in good health.

The V and J genes are TRBV11-2 and TRBJ2-1, with TRBD2 matching 9 bases. V shed 1 base, J shed 9 bases, and the junction held 7 bases outside the gene matches. Per germline, CDR1 SGHAT and CDR2 FQNNGV. This CDR3 is built from 15 residues. The CDR3 reads CASSLGLAGTFEQFF. CDR3 DNA sequence: TGTGCCAGCAGCTTAGGGCTAGCGGGAACATTTGAGCAGTTCTTC.

The CDR3 spells CSADNRDRGYNEQFF. The CDR3 DNA sequence: TGCAGTGCTGACAACCGGGACAGGGGATACAATGAGCAGTTCTTC. This chain uses TRBV20-1 with TRBJ2-1, with TRBD1 matching over 10 bases. The germline gives CDR1 DFQATT, CDR2 SNEGSKA (reference sequence). CDR3 length: 15 residues. V shed 5 bases, J shed 4 bases, and the junction held 8 bases outside the gene matches.

The CDR3 DNA reads as TGCAGTGCTAGAGGGGACAGGGGATCAGCGGGCTATGGCTACACCTTC. Translating gives CSARGDRGSAGYGYTF. The chain recombines TRBV20-1 with TRBJ1-2; 10 bases align to TRBD1. The CDR3 runs 16 residues. Germline V gene sequence: CDR1 DFQATT, CDR2 SNEGSKA (reference sequence). The ends lost 1 base at V and 4 bases at J; junction bases unmatched: 9.

CDR3 sequence (DNA): TGCAGCCCTAGGGGACTGAGCTCCTACGAGCAGTACTTC. Its translation: CSPRGLSSYEQYF. The J gene is TRBJ2-7, the V gene TRBV20-1, with TRBD2 as a possible D gene (6 bases). This CDR3 contains 13 residues. Germline CDR1 is DFQATT and CDR2 is SNEGSKA (reference sequence).

The chain is built from TRBV5-1 and TRBJ2-7; 10 nucleotides agree with TRBD2. Trimming at V came to 4 bases and at J to 7 bases, leaving 17 bases not matched to a gene. Germline CDR1 and CDR2: SGHRS and YFSETQ. This CDR3 is 17 amino acids long. The CDR3 is CASSPGASGSSYNEQYF. The CDR3 nucleotides are TGCGCCAGCAGCCCGGGGGCTAGCGGGAGCTCCTACAATGAGCAGTACTTC.

The V gene is TRBV27, the J gene TRBJ1-5; D remains unclear. Germline V gene data show CDR1 as MNHEY and CDR2 as SMNVEV (reference sequence). This CDR3 has 15 residues. V shed 6 bases and J shed 2 bases, with 14 bases lying between them. CDR3 DNA sequence: TGTGCCAGCAGGGTTAGTCAGGACCGCAATCAGCCCCAGCATTTT. It specifies CASRVSQDRNQPQHF.

V is TRBV27 and J is TRBJ1-2, with D tentatively TRBD1 (6 bases). The length of the CDR3 is 15 residues. The germline V and J ends were trimmed by 5 bases and 1 base, with 14 bases remaining between them. Germline loops: CDR1 MNHEY, CDR2 SMNVEV (reference sequence). The CDR3 region has the DNA TGTGCCAGCAGTCTGACAGGCGGAGGTAACTATGGCTACACCTTC. Amino acid sequence: CASSLTGGGNYGYTF.

The rearrangement joins TRBV6-5 to TRBJ2-3, with 9 bases lining up with TRBD2. Losses at the gene ends were 1 base for V and 1 base for J; bases not matched to a gene: 15. Germline V CDR1 and CDR2: MNHEY, SVGAGI. This CDR3 contains 20 residues. The CDR3, as DNA: TGTGCCAGCAGTTACTATCAGGTGATAGCGGGAGTGGTGGGCACAGATACGCAGTATTTT. As protein: CASSYYQVIAGVVGTDTQYF.

V and J are TRBV4-1 and TRBJ2-2; D is possibly TRBD2 (6 bases). V gave up 1 base and J gave up 0 bases, with 9 bases separating them. Germline CDR1 and CDR2: MGHRA and YSYEKL. This CDR3 has 16 residues. CDR3 sequence: CASSQVAETNTGELFF. CDR3 nucleotide sequence: TGCGCCAGCAGCCAAGTAGCGGAAACGAACACCGGGGAGCTGTTTTTT.

The CDR3: CASRSSGSGTDTQYF. The CDR3, as DNA: TGTGCCAGCAGGTCTAGCGGGAGCGGCACAGATACGCAGTATTTT. This chain connects TRBV6-2 or TRBV6-3 to TRBJ2-3, with 10 positions matching TRBD2. Germline lookup yields CDR1 MNHEY and CDR2 SVGEGT. This CDR3 contains 15 residues. Trimming cost V 6 bases and J 1 base; bases outside gene matches: 4.

A word on this clonotype: A read error may account for a junction end that differs from germline. The V call is TRBV5-1, the J call TRBJ2-1; a possible D gene is TRBD2 (5 bases). From germline, CDR1 is SGHRS and CDR2 YFSETQ. The CDR3 is 15 amino acids. CDR3 sequence (DNA): TGCGCCAGCAACTTGGATCTAGCAGGCCTGGGAGAGCAGTTCTTC. Protein product: CASNLDLAGLGEQFF. The whole variable domain, filled in from reference TRBV5-1 and TRBJ2-1, reads KAGVTQTPRYLIKTRGQQVTLSCSPISGHRSVSWYQQTPGQGLQFLFEYFSETQRNKGNFPGRFSGRQFSNSRSEMNVSTLELGDSALYLCASNLDLAGLGEQFFGPGTRLTVL.

V is TRBV25-1 and J is TRBJ1-6; perhaps TRBD1 as D (6 bases). V lost 4 bases, J lost 7 bases, and 11 bases lay in between. Germline assignment: CDR1 MGHDK and CDR2 SYGVNS. The CDR3 is made up of 14 amino acids. The CDR3 nucleotides are TGTGCCAGCAGTGGCAAGGGGGGAAATTCACCCCTCCACTTT. Amino acids: CASSGKGGNSPLHF.

The chain joins TRBV19 to TRBJ1-2; no definite D call. Germline assignment: CDR1 LNHDA and CDR2 SQIVND (reference sequence). Trimming removed 4 bases from V and 5 bases from J, with 17 bases in between. The CDR3 is 15 amino acids. CDR3 sequence (DNA): TGTGCCAGTAGTAAAACCAGGACTCAACCTTATGGCTACACCTTC. Translating gives CASSKTRTQPYGYTF.

The rearrangement uses TRBV4-1 and TRBJ2-2; 7 bases map to TRBD2. The CDR3 contains 16 residues. V shed 3 bases and J 0 bases; nucleotides not matched to a gene: 4. The germline V gene has CDR1 MGHRA and CDR2 YSYEKL. CDR3 sequence: CASSHGGGANTGELFF. In nucleotides, the CDR3 is TGCGCCAGCAGCCACGGTGGGGGGGCGAACACCGGGGAGCTGTTTTTT.

This chain joins TRBV13 and TRBJ2-4; no definite D call. Germline lookup yields CDR1 PRHDT and CDR2 FYEKMQ (reference sequence). The CDR3 covers 14 residues. V was pared by 7 bases and J by 5 bases, with 15 bases between. The CDR3 DNA is TGTGCCAGCACCCCCCCAGGCAGCCAAAACATTCAGTACTTC. Amino acid sequence: CASTPPGSQNIQYF.

The genes are TRBV2 and TRBJ2-5, with TRBD2 as a possible D gene (6 bases). The closer fit of TRBJ2-7 to the DNA end suggests the J call may be wrong. Germline V gene data show CDR1 as SNHLY and CDR2 as FYNNEI. The CDR3 runs to 14 residues. CDR3 sequence (DNA): TGTGCCAGCAGTGTTAGCGGAATCCACTACGAGCAGTACTTC. Translated, it gives CASSVSGIHYEQYF.

The rearrangement joins TRBV6-1 to TRBJ1-2; 9 bases map to TRBD1. With 6 bases clipped from V and 0 bases from J, the junction kept 8 bases outside the gene matches. The CDR3 extends over 16 amino acids. Germline V gene sequence: CDR1 MNHNS, CDR2 SASEGT. CDR3 sequence: CASSPGQGLANYGYTF. In DNA form, the CDR3 reads TGTGCCAGCAGCCCGGGACAGGGACTAGCTAACTATGGCTACACCTTC.